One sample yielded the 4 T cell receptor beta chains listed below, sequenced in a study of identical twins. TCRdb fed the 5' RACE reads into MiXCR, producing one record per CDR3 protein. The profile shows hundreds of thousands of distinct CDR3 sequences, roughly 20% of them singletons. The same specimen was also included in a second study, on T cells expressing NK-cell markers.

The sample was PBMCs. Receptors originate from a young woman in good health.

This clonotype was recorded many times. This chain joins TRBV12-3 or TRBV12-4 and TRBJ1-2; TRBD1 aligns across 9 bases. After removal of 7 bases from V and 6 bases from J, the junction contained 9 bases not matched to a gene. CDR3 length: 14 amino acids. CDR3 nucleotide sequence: TGTGCCAGCATCAACAGGGGGCAGTCGGATGGCTACACCTTC. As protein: CASINRGQSDGYTF.

Here the CDR3 DNA reads TGTGCCAGCGCTCGGACGGGAGATACGCAGTATTTT. Amino acids: CASARTGDTQYF. This chain joins TRBV11-3 and TRBJ2-3; D call uncertain. Germline loops: CDR1 SGHNT, CDR2 YENEEA. Trimming stripped 8 bases from V and 5 bases from J, with 11 bases between. The CDR3 runs 12 residues. The variable domain in full, with the rest retrieved from reference TRBV11-3 and TRBJ2-3, is EAGVVQSPRYKIIEKKQPVAFWCNPISGHNTLYWYLQNLGQGPELLIRYENEEAVDDSQLPKDRFSAERLKGVDSTLKIQPAELGDSAVYLCASARTGDTQYFGPGTRLTVL.

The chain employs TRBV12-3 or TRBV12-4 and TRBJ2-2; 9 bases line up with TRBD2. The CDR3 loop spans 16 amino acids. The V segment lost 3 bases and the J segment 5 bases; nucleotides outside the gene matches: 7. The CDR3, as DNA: TGTGCCAGCAGTTTCTATCTAGCGGGATCTACCGGGGAGCTGTTTTTT. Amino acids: CASSFYLAGSTGELFF.

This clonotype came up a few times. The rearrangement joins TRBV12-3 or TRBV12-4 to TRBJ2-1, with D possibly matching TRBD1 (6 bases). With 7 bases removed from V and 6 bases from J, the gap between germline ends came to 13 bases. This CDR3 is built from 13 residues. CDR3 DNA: TGTGCCAGCACCTTGGTAGGGGGCAATGAGCAGTTCTTC. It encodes CASTLVGGNEQFF.